Below, 6 T cell receptor beta chains from the same sample are listed, as sequenced in a study of blood T cell repertoires in COVID-19. Generated by immunoSEQ multiplex PCR, the TCRdb table keeps only in-frame clones and is missing some. This sample has 200,000 or so clones, with approximately 78% found just once. The sequenced sample consisted of peripheral blood. These receptors came from a woman of 80 years or more with acute or convalescent COVID-19.

This clone was recorded only once. This rearrangement joins TRBV18 to TRBJ2-6, with TRBD1 matching over 7 bases. CDR1 is KGHSH, CDR2 LQKENI, per germline. The V and J ends lost 6 bases and 1 base, in that order; junction bases with no gene match: 12. The CDR3 has 18 amino acids. DNA of the CDR3: TGTGCCAGCTCCCGGCCGACAGGGAGTCCTTCTGGGGCCAACGTCCTGACTTTC. It is translated as CASSRPTGSPSGANVLTF.

The chain employs TRBV2 and TRBJ2-2; D perhaps matches TRBD1 (5 bases). This CDR3 has 16 amino acids. CDR1 and CDR2 from the germline V gene are SNHLY and FYNNEI. V was pared by 8 bases and J by 2 bases, with 18 bases between. In nucleotides, the CDR3 is TGTGCCAGCTATGCCTCAGGGCCCCCCAACACCGGGGAGCTGTTTTTT. Amino acids: CASYASGPPNTGELFF.

The rearrangement joins TRBV9 to TRBJ2-2, with D possibly being TRBD2 (6 bases). The germline V gene has CDR1 SGDLS and CDR2 YYNGEE. V lost 4 bases and J 5 bases, leaving 12 bases between the germline ends. The CDR3 spans 14 residues. The CDR3 nucleotides are TGTGCCAGCAGCTCCGGGAGCCAAACCGGGGAGCTGTTTTTT. Its translation is CASSSGSQTGELFF.

V gene TRBV4-3 combines with J gene TRBJ2-2; possibly TRBD1 for D (5 bases). This CDR3 region has 15 residues. Trimming left V 0 bases short and J 5 bases short, with 10 bases between. CDR1 and CDR2 (germline): LGHNA, YSLEER. The CDR3 reads CASSQDLGDTGELFF. As DNA, the CDR3 is TGCGCCAGCAGCCAAGATCTAGGGGATACCGGGGAGCTGTTTTTT.

This chain uses TRBV18 with TRBJ1-4, with a possible D match to TRBD1 (6 bases). The V end was cut by 1 base, the J end by 4 bases, with 10 bases between. Germline V CDR1 and CDR2: KGHSH, LQKENI. The CDR3 sequence is 15 residues long. CDR3: CASSPLDSFNEKLFF. The CDR3 region has the DNA TGTGCCAGCTCACCACTGGACAGTTTTAATGAAAAACTGTTTTTT.

This clone was detected only a few times. V usage is TRBV4-1 and J usage is TRBJ2-7; the match to TRBD2 covers 7 bases. This CDR3 region has 16 residues. Germline V lookup: CDR1 MGHRA, CDR2 YSYEKL. Trimming took 3 bases from V and 5 from J; bases not matched to a gene: 13. The CDR3 here is CASSQTPGGVLNEQYF. CDR3 in DNA: TGCGCCAGCAGCCAGACCCCTGGGGGGGTTTTGAACGAGCAGTACTTC.